The present T cell receptor (beta chain) was sequenced within a study of response to subunit inactivated influenza vaccine. This clonotype occurred a few times. Its antigen is unidentified. The CDR3 has 15 residues. In germline, CDR1 is SGHVS, CDR2 FNYEAQ. Germline trimming cut 6 bases from V and 4 bases from J; bases unmatched to any gene: 10. A single record per CDR3 protein comes from TCRdb applying MiXCR to the RT-PCR reads. The table includes fewer than 700,000 distinct CDR3 sequences, 10% to 15% detected once. Study findings and constraints: Each seasonal influenza vaccination, the authors suggested, recruits few new T cells.

The V gene is TRBV7-6, the J gene TRBJ2-3; 7 nucleotides align to TRBD1. This clonotype was obtained from a man in his forties or fifties who received an inactivated influenza vaccine. Material: PBMCs from blood, obtained 35 to 45 days after vaccination. CDR3 in amino acids: CASRPPGTEADTQYF. The CDR3 bases are TGTGCCAGCAGGCCCCCTGGGACAGAGGCAGATACGCAGTATTTT.